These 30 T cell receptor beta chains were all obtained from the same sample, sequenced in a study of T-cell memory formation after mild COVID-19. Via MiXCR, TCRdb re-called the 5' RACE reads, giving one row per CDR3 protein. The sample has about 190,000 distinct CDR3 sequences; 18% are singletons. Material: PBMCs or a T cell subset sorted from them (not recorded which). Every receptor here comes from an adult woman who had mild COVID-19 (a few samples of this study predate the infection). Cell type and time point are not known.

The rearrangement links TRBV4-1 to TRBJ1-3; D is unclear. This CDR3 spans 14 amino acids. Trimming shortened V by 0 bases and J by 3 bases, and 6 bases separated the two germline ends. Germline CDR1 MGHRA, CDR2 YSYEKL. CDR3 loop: CASSQDLVGNTIYF. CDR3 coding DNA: TGCGCCAGCAGCCAAGATCTGGTTGGAAACACCATATATTTT.

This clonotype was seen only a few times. CDR3 in amino acids: CASSTTTVETQYF. CDR3 DNA: TGTGCCAGCTCAACCACCACGGTCGAGACCCAGTACTTC. This chain connects TRBV18 to TRBJ2-5; no firm D call. The CDR3 runs to 13 residues. The germline V gene has CDR1 KGHSH and CDR2 LQKENI. V was pared by 5 bases and J by 5 bases, with 12 bases between.

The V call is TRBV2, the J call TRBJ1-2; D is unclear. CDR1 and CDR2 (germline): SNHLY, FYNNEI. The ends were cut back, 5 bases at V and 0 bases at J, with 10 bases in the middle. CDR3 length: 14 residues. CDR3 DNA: TGTGCCAGCAGTTACAACCTAGCTAACTATGGCTACACCTTC. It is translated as CASSYNLANYGYTF.

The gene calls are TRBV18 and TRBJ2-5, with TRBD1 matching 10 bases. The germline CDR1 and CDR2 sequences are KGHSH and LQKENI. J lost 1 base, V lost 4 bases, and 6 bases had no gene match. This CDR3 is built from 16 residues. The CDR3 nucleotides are TGTGCCAGCTCACGATACGGGACAGGGGCCCAAGAGACCCAGTACTTC. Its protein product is CASSRYGTGAQETQYF.

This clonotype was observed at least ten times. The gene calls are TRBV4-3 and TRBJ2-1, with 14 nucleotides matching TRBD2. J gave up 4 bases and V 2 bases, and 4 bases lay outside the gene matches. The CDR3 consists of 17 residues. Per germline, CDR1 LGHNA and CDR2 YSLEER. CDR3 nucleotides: TGCGCCAGCAGCCAATTTGGGACTAGCGGGGGTTACAATGAGCAGTTCTTC. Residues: CASSQFGTSGGYNEQFF.

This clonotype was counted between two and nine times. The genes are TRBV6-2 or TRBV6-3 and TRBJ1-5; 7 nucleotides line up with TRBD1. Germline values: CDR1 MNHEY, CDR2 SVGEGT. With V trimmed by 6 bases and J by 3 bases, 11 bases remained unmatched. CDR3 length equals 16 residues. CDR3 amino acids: CASRRGGRAPNQPQHF. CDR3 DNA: TGTGCCAGCAGGAGAGGGGGCAGGGCTCCCAATCAGCCCCAGCATTTT.

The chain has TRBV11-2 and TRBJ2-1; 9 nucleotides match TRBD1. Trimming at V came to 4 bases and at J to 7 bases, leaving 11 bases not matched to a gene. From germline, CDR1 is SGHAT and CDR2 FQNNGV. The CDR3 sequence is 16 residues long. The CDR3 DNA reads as TGTGCCAGCAGCTCGAACCGACCGGGACAGGGTAATGAGCAGTTCTTC. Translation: CASSSNRPGQGNEQFF.

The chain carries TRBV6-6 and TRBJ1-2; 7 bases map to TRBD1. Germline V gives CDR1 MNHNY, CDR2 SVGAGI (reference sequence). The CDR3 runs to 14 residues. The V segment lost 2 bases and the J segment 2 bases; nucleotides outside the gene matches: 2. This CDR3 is CASSYQGQNYGYTF. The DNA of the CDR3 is TGTGCCAGCAGTTACCAGGGACAGAACTATGGCTACACCTTC.

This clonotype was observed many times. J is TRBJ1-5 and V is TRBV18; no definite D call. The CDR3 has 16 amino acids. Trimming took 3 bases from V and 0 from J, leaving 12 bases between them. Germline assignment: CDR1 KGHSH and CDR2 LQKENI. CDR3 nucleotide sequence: TGTGCCAGCTCACCGTGGGGAGGCTTTAGCAATCAGCCCCAGCATTTT. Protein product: CASSPWGGFSNQPQHF.

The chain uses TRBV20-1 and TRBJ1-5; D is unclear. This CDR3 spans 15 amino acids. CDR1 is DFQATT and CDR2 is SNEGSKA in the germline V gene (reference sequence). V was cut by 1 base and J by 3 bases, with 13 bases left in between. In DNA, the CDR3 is TGCAGTGCTAGAGTCCCCTTCGGCCTCAATCAGCCCCAGCATTTT. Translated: CSARVPFGLNQPQHF.

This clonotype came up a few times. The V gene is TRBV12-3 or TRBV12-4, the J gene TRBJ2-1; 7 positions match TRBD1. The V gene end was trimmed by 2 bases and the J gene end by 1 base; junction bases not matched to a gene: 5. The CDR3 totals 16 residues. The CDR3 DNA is TGTGCCAGCAGTTTAACAGGGGCAGGTTCCTACAATGAGCAGTTCTTC. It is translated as CASSLTGAGSYNEQFF.

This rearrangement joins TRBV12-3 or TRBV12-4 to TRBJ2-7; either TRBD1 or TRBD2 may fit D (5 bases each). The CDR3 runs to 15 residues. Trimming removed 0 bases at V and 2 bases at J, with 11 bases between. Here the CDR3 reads CASSLALGVTYEQYF. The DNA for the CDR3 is TGTGCCAGCAGTTTAGCGCTGGGGGTTACCTACGAGCAGTACTTC.

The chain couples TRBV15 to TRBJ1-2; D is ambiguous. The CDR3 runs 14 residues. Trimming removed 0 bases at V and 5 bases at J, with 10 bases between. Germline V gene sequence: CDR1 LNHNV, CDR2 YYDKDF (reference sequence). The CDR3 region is CATSRDKVGYGYTF. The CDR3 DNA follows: TGTGCCACCAGCAGAGATAAGGTGGGGTATGGCTACACCTTC. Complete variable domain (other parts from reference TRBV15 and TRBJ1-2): DAMVIQNPRYQVTQFGKPVTLSCSQTLNHNVMYWYQQKSSQAPKLLFHYYDKDFNNEADTPDNFQSRRPNTSFCFLDIRSPGLGDTAMYLCATSRDKVGYGYTFGSGTRLTVV.

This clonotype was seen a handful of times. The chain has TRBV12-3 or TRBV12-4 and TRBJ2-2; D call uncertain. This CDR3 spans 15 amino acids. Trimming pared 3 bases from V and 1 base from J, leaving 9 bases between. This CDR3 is CASSFRTVNTGELFF. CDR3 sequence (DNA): TGTGCCAGCAGTTTCCGGACGGTGAACACCGGGGAGCTGTTTTTT.

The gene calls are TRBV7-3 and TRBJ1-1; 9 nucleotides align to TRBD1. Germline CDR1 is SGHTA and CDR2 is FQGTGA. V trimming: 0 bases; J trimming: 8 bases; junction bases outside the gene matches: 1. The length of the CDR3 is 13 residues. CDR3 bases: TGTGCCAGCAGCTTAACCGGGACAGGGGAAGCTTTCTTT. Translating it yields CASSLTGTGEAFF.

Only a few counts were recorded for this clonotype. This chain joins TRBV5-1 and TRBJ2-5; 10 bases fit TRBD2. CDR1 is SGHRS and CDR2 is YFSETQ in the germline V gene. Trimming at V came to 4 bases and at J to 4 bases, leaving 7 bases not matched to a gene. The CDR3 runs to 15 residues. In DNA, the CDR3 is TGCGCCAGCAGCCCTCTAGCGGGAGTGGTAGAGACCCAGTACTTC. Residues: CASSPLAGVVETQYF.

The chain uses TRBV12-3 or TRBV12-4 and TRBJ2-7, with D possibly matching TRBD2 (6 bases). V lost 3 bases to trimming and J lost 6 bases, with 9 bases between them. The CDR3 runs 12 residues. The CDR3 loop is CASSFSGAEQYF. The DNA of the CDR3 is TGTGCCAGCAGTTTTAGCGGAGCCGAGCAGTACTTC.

This CDR3 is CASSPIGRQGGRHFYGYTF. CDR3 bases: TGCGCCAGCAGCCCCATAGGACGGCAGGGGGGCCGGCATTTCTATGGCTACACCTTC. The gene calls are TRBV5-1 and TRBJ1-2, with 7 bases fitting TRBD1. V lost 4 bases to trimming and J lost 4 bases; unmatched junction nucleotides: 22. CDR3 length: 19 amino acids. Germline CDR1 SGHRS, CDR2 YFSETQ.

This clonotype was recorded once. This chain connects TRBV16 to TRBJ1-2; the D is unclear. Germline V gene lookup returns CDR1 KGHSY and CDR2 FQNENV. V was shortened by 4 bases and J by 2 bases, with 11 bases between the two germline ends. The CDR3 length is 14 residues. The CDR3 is CASSPRQENYGYTF. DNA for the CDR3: TGTGCCAGCAGCCCGAGGCAGGAGAACTATGGCTACACCTTC.

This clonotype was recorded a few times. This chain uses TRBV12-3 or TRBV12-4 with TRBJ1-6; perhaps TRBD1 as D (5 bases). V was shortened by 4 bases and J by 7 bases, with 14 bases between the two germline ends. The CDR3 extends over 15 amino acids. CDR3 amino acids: CASSSPGLQNSPLHF. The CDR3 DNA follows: TGTGCCAGCAGTTCTCCGGGACTGCAAAATTCACCCCTCCACTTT.

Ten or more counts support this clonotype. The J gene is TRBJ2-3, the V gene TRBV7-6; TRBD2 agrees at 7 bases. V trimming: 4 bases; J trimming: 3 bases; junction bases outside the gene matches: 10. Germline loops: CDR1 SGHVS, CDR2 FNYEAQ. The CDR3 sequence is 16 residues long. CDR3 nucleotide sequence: TGTGCCAGCAGCTCCGGGGCTAGCGGAAGGACAGATACGCAGTATTTT. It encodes CASSSGASGRTDTQYF.

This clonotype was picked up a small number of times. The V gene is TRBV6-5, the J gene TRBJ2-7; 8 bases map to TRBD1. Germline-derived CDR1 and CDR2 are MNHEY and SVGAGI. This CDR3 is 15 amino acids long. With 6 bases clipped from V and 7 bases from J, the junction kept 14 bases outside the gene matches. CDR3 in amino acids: CASRNTGTGGGEQYF. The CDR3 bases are TGTGCCAGCAGGAATACCGGGACAGGTGGGGGAGAGCAGTACTTC.

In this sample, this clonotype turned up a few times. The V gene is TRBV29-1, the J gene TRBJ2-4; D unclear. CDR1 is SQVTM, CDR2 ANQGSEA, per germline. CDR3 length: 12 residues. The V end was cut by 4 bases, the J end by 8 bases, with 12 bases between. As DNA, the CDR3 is TGCAGCGTTGTTTCGGAAAGGCACATTCAGTACTTC. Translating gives CSVVSERHIQYF.

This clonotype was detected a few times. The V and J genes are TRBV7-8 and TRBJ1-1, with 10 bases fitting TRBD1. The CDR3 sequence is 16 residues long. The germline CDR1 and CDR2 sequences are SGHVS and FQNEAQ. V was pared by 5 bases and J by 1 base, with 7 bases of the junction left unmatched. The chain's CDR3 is CASSTLTGGRNTEAFF. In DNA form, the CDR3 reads TGTGCCAGCAGCACTTTGACAGGGGGCAGGAACACTGAAGCTTTCTTT.

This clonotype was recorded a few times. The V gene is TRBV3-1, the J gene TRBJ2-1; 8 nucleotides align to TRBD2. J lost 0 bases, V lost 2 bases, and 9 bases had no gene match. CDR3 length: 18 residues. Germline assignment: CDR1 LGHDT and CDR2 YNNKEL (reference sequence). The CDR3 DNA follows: TGTGCCAGCAGCCAAAACCCTAGCGGGCCCAGCTCCTACAATGAGCAGTTCTTC. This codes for CASSQNPSGPSSYNEQFF.

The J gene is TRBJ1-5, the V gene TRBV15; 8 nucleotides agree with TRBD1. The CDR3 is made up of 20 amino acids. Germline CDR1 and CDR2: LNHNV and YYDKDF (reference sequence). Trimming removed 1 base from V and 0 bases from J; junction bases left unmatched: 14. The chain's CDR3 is CATSRVSVGQGLYSNQPQHF. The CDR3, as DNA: TGTGCCACCAGCAGAGTAAGCGTAGGACAGGGACTTTATAGCAATCAGCCCCAGCATTTT. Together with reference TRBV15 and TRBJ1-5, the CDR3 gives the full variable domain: DAMVIQNPRYQVTQFGKPVTLSCSQTLNHNVMYWYQQKSSQAPKLLFHYYDKDFNNEADTPDNFQSRRPNTSFCFLDIRSPGLGDTAMYLCATSRVSVGQGLYSNQPQHFGDGTRLSIL.

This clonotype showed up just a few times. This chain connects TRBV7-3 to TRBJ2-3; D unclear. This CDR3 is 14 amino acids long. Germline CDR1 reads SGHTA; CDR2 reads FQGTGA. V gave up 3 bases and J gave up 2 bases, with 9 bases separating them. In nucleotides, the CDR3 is TGTGCCAGCAGCTTCGGGCAGGCCACAGATACGCAGTATTTT. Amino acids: CASSFGQATDTQYF.

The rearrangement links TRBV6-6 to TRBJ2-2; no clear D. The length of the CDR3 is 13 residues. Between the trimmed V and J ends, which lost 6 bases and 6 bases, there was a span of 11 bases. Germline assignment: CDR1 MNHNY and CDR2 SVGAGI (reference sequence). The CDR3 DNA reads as TGTGCCAGCAGACGCCAAATGGCCGGGGAGCTGTTTTTT. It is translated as CASRRQMAGELFF.

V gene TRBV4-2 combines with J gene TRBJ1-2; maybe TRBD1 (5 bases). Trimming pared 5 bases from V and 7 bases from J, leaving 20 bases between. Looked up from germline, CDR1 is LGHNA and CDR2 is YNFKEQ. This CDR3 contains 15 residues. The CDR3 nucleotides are TGTGCCAGCAGCGGGGGGGAGTCCCGAGCAGGTGGCTACACCTTC. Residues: CASSGGESRAGGYTF.

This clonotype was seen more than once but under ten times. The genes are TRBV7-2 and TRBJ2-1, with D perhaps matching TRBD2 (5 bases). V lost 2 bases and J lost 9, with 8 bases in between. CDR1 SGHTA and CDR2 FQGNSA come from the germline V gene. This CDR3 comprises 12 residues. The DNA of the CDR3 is TGTGCCAGCAGCTTACTTAGCGCTGAGCAGTTCTTC. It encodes CASSLLSAEQFF.